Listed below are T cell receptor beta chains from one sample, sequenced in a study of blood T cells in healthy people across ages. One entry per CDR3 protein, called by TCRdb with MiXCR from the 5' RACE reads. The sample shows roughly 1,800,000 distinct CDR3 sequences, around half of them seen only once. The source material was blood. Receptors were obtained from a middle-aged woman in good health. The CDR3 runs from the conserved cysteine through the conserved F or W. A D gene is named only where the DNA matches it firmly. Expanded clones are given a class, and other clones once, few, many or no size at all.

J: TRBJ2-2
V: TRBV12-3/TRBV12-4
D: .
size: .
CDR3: CASSFLTGTGELFF
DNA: TGTGCCAGCAGTTTTCTTACAGGCACCGGGGAGCTGTTTTTT

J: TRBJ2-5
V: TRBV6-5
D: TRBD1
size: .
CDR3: CASSGDRGLETQYF
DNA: TGTGCCAGCAGCGGGGACAGGGGGCTTGAGACCCAGTACTTC

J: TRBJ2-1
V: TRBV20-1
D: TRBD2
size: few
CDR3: CSSPRLAGTDNEQFF
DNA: TGCAGTTCCCCTAGACTAGCGGGGACCGACAATGAGCAGTTCTTC

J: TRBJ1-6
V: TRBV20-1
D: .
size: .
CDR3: CSPSPGGAYNSPLHF
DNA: TGCAGTCCATCACCTGGGGGTGCCTATAATTCACCCCTCCACTTT

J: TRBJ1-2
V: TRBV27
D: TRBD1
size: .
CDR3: CASSFSDRDLDGYTF
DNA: TGTGCCAGCAGTTTTTCCGACAGGGATTTGGATGGCTACACCTTC

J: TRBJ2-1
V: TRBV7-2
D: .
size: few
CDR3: CASSLAHGLYNEQFF
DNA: TGTGCCAGCAGCTTAGCCCACGGTCTCTACAATGAGCAGTTCTTC

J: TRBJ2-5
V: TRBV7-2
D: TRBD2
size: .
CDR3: CASSFLLRGDQETQYF
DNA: TGTGCCAGCAGCTTCTTGTTGCGGGGGGACCAAGAGACCCAGTACTTC

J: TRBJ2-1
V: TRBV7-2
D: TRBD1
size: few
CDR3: CASSRVDYGQGSYNEQFF
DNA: TGTGCCAGCAGCCGAGTAGATTATGGACAGGGCTCCTACAATGAGCAGTTCTTC

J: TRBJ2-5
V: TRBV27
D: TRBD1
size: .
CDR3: CASSRGWTQYF
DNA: TGTGCCAGCAGCAGGGGGTGGACCCAGTACTTC

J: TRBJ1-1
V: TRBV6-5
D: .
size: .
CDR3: CASQPPGSRVTEAFF
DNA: TGTGCCAGCCAACCCCCAGGATCGCGGGTCACTGAAGCTTTCTTT

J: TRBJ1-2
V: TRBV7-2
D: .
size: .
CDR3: CASSLGASQLVYGYTF
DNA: TGTGCCAGCAGCTTAGGCGCCAGCCAACTGGTTTATGGCTACACCTTC

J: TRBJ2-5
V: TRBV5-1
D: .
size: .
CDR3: CASRRGGTWDRQETQYF
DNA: TGCGCCAGCAGACGGGGAGGGACATGGGACAGACAAGAGACCCAGTACTTC

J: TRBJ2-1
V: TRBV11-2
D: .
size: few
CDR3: CASSLVRAQTEQFF
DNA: TGTGCCAGCAGCTTAGTCCGAGCCCAAACTGAGCAGTTCTTC

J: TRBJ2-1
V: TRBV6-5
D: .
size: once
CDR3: CASSYDGGLGYNEQFF
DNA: TGTGCCAGCAGTTACGACGGGGGCCTCGGGTACAATGAGCAGTTCTTC

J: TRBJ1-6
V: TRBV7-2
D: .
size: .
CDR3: CASGISALHF
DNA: TGTGCCAGTGGGATATCGGCCCTCCACTTT

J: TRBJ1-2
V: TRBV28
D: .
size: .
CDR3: CASRTTANYCYTF
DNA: TGTGCCAGCAGGACGACAGCTAACTATTGCTACACCTTC

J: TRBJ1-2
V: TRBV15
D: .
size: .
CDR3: CAASRDDSRGIHGYTF
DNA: TGTGCCGCCAGCAGAGATGATAGTCGAGGGATCCATGGCTACACCTTC

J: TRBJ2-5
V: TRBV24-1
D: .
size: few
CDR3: CATSATWLGTQYF
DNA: TGTGCCACCAGTGCCACCTGGTTGGGGACCCAGTACTTC

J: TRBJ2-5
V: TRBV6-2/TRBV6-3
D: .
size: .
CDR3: CASSRGQAGGEQYF
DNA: TGTGCCAGCAGCCGCGGACAGGCGGGAGGAGAGCAGTACTTC